Below, 14 T cell receptor beta chains from the same sample are listed, as sequenced in a study of blood T cells in healthy people across ages. Together with a sample-barcoded 5' primer, a J-beta primer mix was included in a second PCR lasting roughly 6 to 12 cycles. Each CDR3 protein is one row after TCRdb ran MiXCR on the 5' RACE reads. Of hundreds of thousands of distinct CDR3 sequences in the sample, around 21% were seen once. Sequenced: blood. The receptors come from a man between 65 and 79 years old in good health.

The chain is built from TRBV7-3 and TRBJ1-6; D unresolved. From germline, CDR1 is SGHTA and CDR2 FQGTGA. The CDR3 runs 14 residues. V lost 1 base and J 7 bases, leaving 8 bases between the germline ends. In nucleotides, the CDR3 is TGTGCCAGCAGCTTAAGCGGGTTAAATTCACCCCTCCACTTT. This sequence encodes CASSLSGLNSPLHF.

The table lists this clonotype with a few counts. V usage is TRBV7-8 and J usage is TRBJ1-2; D not resolved. Trimming shortened V by 5 bases and J by 7 bases, and 17 bases separated the two germline ends. This CDR3 contains 14 residues. CDR1 is SGHVS, CDR2 FQNEAQ, per germline. CDR3 protein: CASSPAGEGSGYTF. CDR3 sequence (DNA): TGTGCCAGCAGCCCGGCCGGGGAGGGCTCTGGCTACACCTTC. The full variable domain, in which reference TRBV7-8 and TRBJ1-2 provide the parts outside the CDR3, is GAGVSQSPRYKVAKRGQDVALRCDPISGHVSLFWYQQALGQGPEFLTYFQNEAQLDKSGLPSDRFFAERPEGSVSTLKIQRTQQEDSAVYLCASSPAGEGSGYTFGSGTRLTVV.

This clonotype was recorded a few times. The V and J genes are TRBV20-1 and TRBJ2-1; the match to TRBD2 covers 7 bases. Germline values: CDR1 DFQATT, CDR2 SNEGSKA (reference sequence). This CDR3 is 13 amino acids long. The J segment lost 12 bases and the V segment lost 1 base, leaving 9 bases of the junction unmatched. CDR3 residues: CSARVPTSGGQFF. CDR3 nucleotides: TGCAGTGCTAGAGTGCCTACCTCGGGGGGGCAGTTCTTC.

This clonotype was observed many times. The CDR3 DNA reads as TGTGCCAGCAGCTTAGGGGCTGGGGGGTACACTGAAGCTTTCTTT. Encoded protein: CASSLGAGGYTEAFF. This chain connects TRBV13 to TRBJ1-1; D may be TRBD1 (5 bases). With 0 bases removed from V and 3 bases from J, the gap between germline ends came to 11 bases. Germline V gene sequence: CDR1 PRHDT, CDR2 FYEKMQ (reference sequence). The CDR3 contains 15 residues.

A few counts support this clonotype. J is TRBJ2-3 and V is TRBV7-3; D is unclear. Germline V gene lookup returns CDR1 SGHTA and CDR2 FQGTGA. This CDR3 spans 18 amino acids. Between the trimmed V and J ends, which lost 4 bases and 0 bases, there was a span of 20 bases. CDR3 in amino acids: CASSSPDRVRISTDTQYF. The CDR3 nucleotides read TGTGCCAGCAGCTCCCCTGACCGTGTGCGGATTAGCACAGATACGCAGTATTTT.

The chain is built from TRBV28 and TRBJ2-7; weak D call: TRBD1 (6 bases). V was cut by 2 bases and J by 3 bases, with 11 bases left in between. From germline, CDR1 is MDHEN and CDR2 SYDVKM. There are 14 residues in the CDR3. This CDR3 is CASSLRDRYYEQYF. DNA for the CDR3: TGTGCCAGCAGTTTAAGAGACAGGTACTACGAGCAGTACTTC.

This clonotype has a count of ten or more. CDR3 nucleotides: TGTGCCAGCAGTTTATTTAGCCCCTACAATGAGCAGTTCTTC. Translating gives CASSLFSPYNEQFF. The V gene is TRBV28, the J gene TRBJ2-1; D gene uncertain. The CDR3 spans 14 residues. Germline assignment: CDR1 MDHEN and CDR2 SYDVKM. The V end lost 1 base, the J end lost 2 bases, and 6 bases lay between the germline ends.

The chain is built from TRBV7-2 and TRBJ2-7, with 8 nucleotides matching TRBD2. Germline CDR1 SGHTA, CDR2 FQGNSA. Trimming cost V 3 bases and J 7 bases; bases outside gene matches: 11. This CDR3 region has 15 residues. For the CDR3, the DNA is TGTGCCAGCAGCTTTAGGACTAGCCCCCGATGGGAGCAGTACTTC. Translation: CASSFRTSPRWEQYF.

This clonotype was recorded at least ten times. The chain couples TRBV11-1 to TRBJ2-1, with 8 bases that match TRBD2. CDR1 is SGHAT and CDR2 is FQDESV in the germline V gene (reference sequence). This CDR3 comprises 18 residues. V lost 1 base, J lost 9 bases, and 17 bases stayed unmatched. CDR3 residues: CASSLGSKAGLVGSEQFF. CDR3 sequence (DNA): TGTGCCAGCAGCTTAGGGTCAAAGGCGGGACTAGTCGGAAGTGAGCAGTTCTTC.

This chain uses TRBV11-2 with TRBJ2-5, with D possibly TRBD1 on 5 matching bases. V lost 0 bases to trimming and J lost 4 bases, with 12 bases between them. The CDR3 runs to 15 residues. The germline CDR1 and CDR2 sequences are SGHAT and FQNNGV. CDR3 coding DNA: TGTGCCAGCAGCTTAGAGGCAGGGTGGATAGAGACCCAGTACTTC. Protein sequence: CASSLEAGWIETQYF.

This clonotype turned up a few times. V and J are TRBV28 and TRBJ2-1; 8 bases agree with TRBD2. J gave up 8 bases and V 7 bases, and 13 bases lay outside the gene matches. CDR1 MDHEN and CDR2 SYDVKM come from the germline V gene. The CDR3 is made up of 15 amino acids. The chain's CDR3 is CASTVGTRGVYEQFF. CDR3 DNA: TGTGCCAGCACCGTGGGGACTAGGGGGGTCTATGAGCAGTTCTTC.

This clonotype appeared a few times. V is TRBV29-1 and J is TRBJ2-5; D gene ambiguous. The CDR3 loop spans 12 amino acids. The V end lost 4 bases, the J end lost 5 bases, and 11 bases lay between the germline ends. Germline V CDR1 and CDR2: SQVTM, ANQGSEA. The CDR3 region is CSVAHSDETQYF. CDR3 DNA sequence: TGCAGCGTTGCCCACTCGGACGAGACCCAGTACTTC.

The J gene is TRBJ2-5, the V gene TRBV11-2, with D perhaps TRBD2 (6 bases). TRBJ2-1 matches the DNA end more closely, so the J call is doubtful. Germline CDR1 reads SGHAT; CDR2 reads FQNNGV. This CDR3 spans 15 amino acids. CDR3 in amino acids: CASSPSGGTHNEQFF. CDR3 DNA: TGTGCCAGCAGCCCCTCAGGCGGGACCCACAATGAGCAGTTCTTC.

The chain recombines TRBV6-1 with TRBJ2-5; no clear D gene. The DNA end lines up better with TRBJ2-7; the J call may be wrong. CDR1 and CDR2 from the germline V gene are MNHNS and SASEGT. The length of the CDR3 is 13 residues. The CDR3 coding sequence is TGTGCCAGCAGTGAAGCGACTCGGGACGAGCAGTACTTC. This codes for CASSEATRDEQYF.